These T cell receptor beta chains were read from a single sample in a study of OX40 agonist ivuxolimab in advanced cancers. Sequencing used immunoSEQ multiplex PCR; TCRdb keeps in-frame clones, though not all of them. This sample has about 67,000 clones; around 84% occur once, and the top ten carry 2% to 2.5%. The specimen was CD4+ or CD8+ T cells sorted from blood, collected in a trial of the OX40 agonist ivuxolimab. Source of these receptors: an adult with an advanced solid tumor such as melanoma, head and neck, liver or kidney cancer. Each CDR3 is given with its conserved first and last residue. The D gene is left open where the match is weak. Size values are once, few and many counts, or a class for expanded clones, and some rows have none.

abundance	d_gene	v_gene	j_gene	CDR3nt	CDR3aa
.	TRBD1	TRBV6-1	TRBJ1-2	TGTGCCAGCAGTGTGGACAGGCCCTCCTATGGCTACACCTTC	CASSVDRPSYGYTF
.	.	TRBV28	TRBJ1-5	TGTGCCAGCACCGTGTTAGGGAGGAAGCCCCAGCATTTT	CASTVLGRKPQHF
.	TRBD2	TRBV7-3	TRBJ2-3	TGTGCCAGCAGCTTTGAACTAGCGGGGGGAAGGGCAGATACGCAGTATTTT	CASSFELAGGRADTQYF
.	.	TRBV5-1	TRBJ2-1	TGCGCCAGCAGCTTGGGCGGGACAGACAATGAGCAGTTCTTC	CASSLGGTDNEQFF
.	.	TRBV7-9	TRBJ1-5	TGTGCCAGCAGCGGGGGGAGGGAGGATCAGCCCCAGCATTTT	CASSGGREDQPQHF
.	.	TRBV4-1	TRBJ2-5	TGCGCCAGCAGCCAAGTACCGCAGACGGAGACCCAGTACTTC	CASSQVPQTETQYF
.	TRBD2	TRBV18	TRBJ2-7	TGTGCCAGCTCACCCGGAGGTCTAGCGGGGGGCAACGAGCAGTACTTC	CASSPGGLAGGNEQYF
.	.	TRBV6-1	TRBJ1-5	TGTGCCAGCAGTGAAGTATGGGATCAGCCCCAGCATTTT	CASSEVWDQPQHF
.	TRBD1	TRBV10-3	TRBJ1-2	TGTGCCATCACCGGGACAGCTTCTAACTATGGCTACACCTTC	CAITGTASNYGYTF
.	.	TRBV18	TRBJ1-1	TGTGCCAGCTCACCCGGACAGTCCGACACTGAAGCTTTCTTT	CASSPGQSDTEAFF
.	.	TRBV6-5	TRBJ1-4	TGTGCCAGCAGCCGAGAGAGGGGAGGTAATGAAAAACTGTTTTTT	CASSRERGGNEKLFF
.	.	TRBV7-9	TRBJ1-2	TGTGCCAGCAGCCTAGGGGAAGCCGGCTATGGCTACACCTTC	CASSLGEAGYGYTF
.	.	TRBV6-5	TRBJ1-2	TGTGCCAGCAGGCAAACGGGGGCTAACTATGGCTACACCTTC	CASRQTGANYGYTF
.	TRBD1	TRBV10-3	TRBJ1-2	TGTGCCATCAGCCCCGGACAGGGGGATGCGGCTAACTATGGCTACACCTTC	CAISPGQGDAANYGYTF
.	.	TRBV5-6	TRBJ2-5	TGTGCCAGCAGCCTGATGACGGATCGCCTGGGGGAGACCCAGTACTTC	CASSLMTDRLGETQYF
.	.	TRBV18	TRBJ1-2	TGTGCCAGCTCACCGGACAAAGCCTATGGCTACACCTTC	CASSPDKAYGYTF
.	.	TRBV5-4	TRBJ2-3	TGTGCCAGCAGCTGGACAGAGGAAGATACGCAGTATTTT	CASSWTEEDTQYF
.	TRBD2	TRBV19	TRBJ2-7	TGTGCCAGTAGCCGGGACTATAGTTACGAGCAGTACTTC	CASSRDYSYEQYF
.	TRBD2	TRBV28	TRBJ2-7	TGTGCCAGCAGTTTTCGACTAGCGGGAACGGGTTCCTACGAGCAGTACTTC	CASSFRLAGTGSYEQYF
.	.	TRBV29-1	TRBJ2-7	TGCAGCGTTGAAGCAACTGACAGCCACGAGCAGTACTTC	CSVEATDSHEQYF
.	.	TRBV10-2	TRBJ1-1	TGCGCCAGCCGAACCGGGACATTGAGCACTGAAGCTTTCTTT	CASRTGTLSTEAFF
.	.	TRBV6-1	TRBJ1-6	TGTGCCAGCAGTGGGGGACAAAATTCACCCCTCCACTTT	CASSGGQNSPLHF
.	.	TRBV5-6	TRBJ1-1	TGTGCCAGCCGTAGCATGAACACTGAAGCTTTCTTT	CASRSMNTEAFF
.	TRBD1	TRBV5-4	TRBJ1-2	TGTGCCAGCAGCTTGGCGACAGGGGACCTCTATGGCTACACCTTC	CASSLATGDLYGYTF
.	TRBD2	TRBV28	TRBJ2-3	TGTGCCAGCAGTTTACCCCTAGCGGGAACAGATACGCAGTATTTT	CASSLPLAGTDTQYF
few	.	TRBV2	TRBJ1-6	TGTGCCAGCAATCTCGAGGAGGGCTCACCCCTCCACTTT	CASNLEEGSPLHF
.	.	TRBV6-5	TRBJ2-1	TGTGCCAGCACAAGGGCCGCAGGTTTGGACCCGTTCTTC	CASTRAAGLDPFF
.	.	TRBV18	TRBJ1-2	TGTGCCAGCTCACCATCCGGTACAGGGTTGGCTAACTATGGCTACACCTTC	CASSPSGTGLANYGYTF
.	.	TRBV2	TRBJ2-3	TGTGCCAGCAGCGTCAGGGTGTCAGATACGCAGTATTTT	CASSVRVSDTQYF
.	.	TRBV6-1	TRBJ1-1	TGTGCCAGCAGTACCGGACTAAACCGGGGCACTGAAGCTTTCTTT	CASSTGLNRGTEAFF
.	TRBD1	TRBV7-9	TRBJ2-7	TGTGCCAGCAGCAGGACAGGGAGCTCCTACGAGCAGTACTTC	CASSRTGSSYEQYF
.	TRBD1	TRBV7-9	TRBJ1-1	TGTGCCAGCAGCCAGACGGGACAGGGAACTGAAGCTTTCTTT	CASSQTGQGTEAFF
.	TRBD1	TRBV2	TRBJ1-5	TGTGCCAGTGGACAGGGTGTGAGACAGCCCCAGCATTTT	CASGQGVRQPQHF
.	.	TRBV4-3	TRBJ1-1	TGCGCCAGCAGCCAAGATCCAGGGCTGGGCACTGAAGCTTTCTTT	CASSQDPGLGTEAFF
.	.	TRBV19	TRBJ1-2	TGTGCCAGTACCTTAGACGGTTATGGCTACACCTTC	CASTLDGYGYTF
.	.	TRBV7-8	TRBJ2-7	TGTGCCAGCAGCCAGGGTTGGGGCGAGCAGTACTTC	CASSQGWGEQYF
.	.	TRBV9	TRBJ2-5	TGTGCCAGCAGCCCCGGGCCCCGCCAAGAGACCCAGTACTTC	CASSPGPRQETQYF
.	.	TRBV7-9	TRBJ1-1	TGTGCCAGCAGCTTAACGGCAGCCAACACTGAAGCTTTCTTT	CASSLTAANTEAFF
.	TRBD1	TRBV10-2	TRBJ1-2	TGCGCCAGCAGTGGGGGACAGGGCGTGCTTGGCTACACCTTC	CASSGGQGVLGYTF
.	.	TRBV21-1	TRBJ2-3	.	CASRVGPGSKADTQYF
.	TRBD2	TRBV5-1	TRBJ2-1	TGCGCCAGCAGCTCCGGGACTAGCGGGGGCGGGGAGCAGTTCTTC	CASSSGTSGGGEQFF
.	TRBD2	TRBV11-2	TRBJ2-1	TGTGCCAGCAGCTCCACTGGACTAGCGGGAGTCAATGAGCAGTTCTTC	CASSSTGLAGVNEQFF
.	.	TRBV5-6	TRBJ1-2	TGTGCCAGCAGCTTTCCCCCTAACTATGGCTACACCTTC	CASSFPPNYGYTF
.	.	TRBV5-1	TRBJ2-7	TGCGCCAGCAGCTTGGCAACAGGATACGAGCAGTACTTC	CASSLATGYEQYF
.	.	TRBV11-2	TRBJ1-6	TGTGCCAGCAGCTTCCGGGGGGATAATTCACCCCTCCACTTT	CASSFRGDNSPLHF
.	TRBD1	TRBV19	TRBJ1-1	TGTGCCAGTAGTGTGATACAGGGGGCGACTGAAGCTTTCTTT	CASSVIQGATEAFF
.	.	TRBV10-3	TRBJ2-3	TGTGCCATCAGTGAGTCAACTAATGCAGATACGCAGTATTTT	CAISESTNADTQYF
.	TRBD2	TRBV5-1	TRBJ2-6	TGCGCCAGCAGCTCAGCGGGAGCTGGGGCCAACGTCCTGACTTTC	CASSSAGAGANVLTF
.	TRBD1	TRBV11-2	TRBJ2-1	TGTGCCAGCAGCGTCTCGGACAGGGTCAATGAGCAGTTCTTC	CASSVSDRVNEQFF
.	.	TRBV2	TRBJ2-3	TGTGCCAGCAGTGAATATAGTGATACGCAGTATTTT	CASSEYSDTQYF
once	.	TRBV7-6	TRBJ1-4	TGTGCCAGCAGCTTAGCTTCGAATGAAAAACTGTTTTTT	CASSLASNEKLFF
.	.	TRBV29-1	TRBJ2-7	TGCAGCGTTGAAGTAGGTGGCGGGTCGGACGAGCAGTACTTC	CSVEVGGGSDEQYF
.	.	TRBV7-2	TRBJ2-5	TGTGCCAGCAGCTTAAGTCTGGCGTCGGGAGAGACCCAGTACTTC	CASSLSLASGETQYF
few	.	TRBV2	TRBJ1-2	TGTGCCAGCAGTGGGGGAACCTATGGCTACACCTTC	CASSGGTYGYTF